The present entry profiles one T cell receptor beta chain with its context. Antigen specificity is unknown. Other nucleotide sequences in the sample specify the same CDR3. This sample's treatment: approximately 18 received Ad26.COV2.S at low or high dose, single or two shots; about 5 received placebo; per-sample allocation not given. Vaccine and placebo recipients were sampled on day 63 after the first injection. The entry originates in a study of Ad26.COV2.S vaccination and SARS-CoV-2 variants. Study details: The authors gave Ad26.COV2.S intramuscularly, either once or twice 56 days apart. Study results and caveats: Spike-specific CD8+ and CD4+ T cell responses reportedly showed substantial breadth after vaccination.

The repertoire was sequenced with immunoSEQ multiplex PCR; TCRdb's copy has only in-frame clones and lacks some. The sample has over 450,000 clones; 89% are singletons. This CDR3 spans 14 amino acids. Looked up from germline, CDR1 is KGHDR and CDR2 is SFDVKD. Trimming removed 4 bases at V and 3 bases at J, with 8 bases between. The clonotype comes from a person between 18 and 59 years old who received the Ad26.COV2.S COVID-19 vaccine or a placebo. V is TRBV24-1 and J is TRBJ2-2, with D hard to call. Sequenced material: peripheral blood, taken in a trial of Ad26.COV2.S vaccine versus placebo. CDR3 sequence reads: CATSDTGYTGELFF. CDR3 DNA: TGTGCCACCAGTGACACCGGATACACCGGGGAGCTGTTTTTT.